The entry below describes one TCR beta chain. What it binds is not known. The study ran its PCR with 60 Vbeta and 13 Jbeta primers. Authors' analysis steps: An analysis that came later counted 77 million or so unique TCR beta chains, approximately 12 million shared. Libraries were prepared by immunoSEQ multiplex PCR; TCRdb keeps only in-frame clonotypes and omits some of them. The V and J calls and clone size were taken over from that table, and D and trimming were inferred from the DNA. The data show 150,000 to 200,000 clones, nearly 80% seen once. Germline values: CDR1 SGHDT, CDR2 YYEEEE. The CDR3 covers 14 residues. The ends lost 0 bases at V and 7 bases at J; junction bases unmatched: 6. The data are from a study of cytomegalovirus exposure and HLA in healthy donors. Study at large: A previous analysis identified 100 million to 120 million unique TCR beta sequences derived from 180 million or so T cells.

The donors (healthy individuals) were bone marrow donors. Study findings and constraints: Published work reported that the classifier diagnosed cytomegalovirus status with high specificity and sensitivity.

The receptor's source is a woman aged 40 to 49 in good health and CMV-seronegative. Material: PBMCs. The V and J genes are TRBV5-6 and TRBJ1-2; 7 bases align to TRBD1. CDR3 protein: CASSLGQTGSGYTF. The CDR3 DNA reads as TGTGCCAGCAGCTTGGGCCAGACAGGGTCTGGCTACACCTTC.